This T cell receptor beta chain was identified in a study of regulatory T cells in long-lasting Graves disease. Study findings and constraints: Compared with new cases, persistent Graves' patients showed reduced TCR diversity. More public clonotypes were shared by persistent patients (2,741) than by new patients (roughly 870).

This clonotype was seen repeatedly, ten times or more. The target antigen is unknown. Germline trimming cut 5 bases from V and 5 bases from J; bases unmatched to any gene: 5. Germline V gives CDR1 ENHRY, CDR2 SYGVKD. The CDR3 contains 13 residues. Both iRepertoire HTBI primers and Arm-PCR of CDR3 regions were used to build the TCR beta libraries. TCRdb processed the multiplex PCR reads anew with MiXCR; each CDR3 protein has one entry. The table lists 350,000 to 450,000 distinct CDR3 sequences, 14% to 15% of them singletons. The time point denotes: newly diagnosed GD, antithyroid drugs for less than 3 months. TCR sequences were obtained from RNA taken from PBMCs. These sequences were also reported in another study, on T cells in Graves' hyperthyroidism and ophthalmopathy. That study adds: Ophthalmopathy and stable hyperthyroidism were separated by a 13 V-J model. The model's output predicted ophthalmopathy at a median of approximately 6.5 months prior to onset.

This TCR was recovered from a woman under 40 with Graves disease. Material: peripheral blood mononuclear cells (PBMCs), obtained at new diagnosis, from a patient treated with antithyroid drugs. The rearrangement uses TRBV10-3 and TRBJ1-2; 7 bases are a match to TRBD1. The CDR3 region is CAISSGTDYGYTF. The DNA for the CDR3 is TGTGCCATCAGTTCCGGGACAGATTATGGCTACACCTTC.